The 9 T cell receptor beta chains listed next were all sequenced from one sample in a study of siplizumab effects on memory and regulatory T cells. The protocol was immunoSEQ multiplex PCR, while the TCRdb copy is restricted to in-frame clones and leaves out a portion. The table shows some 97,000 clones, with about 94% occurring only once. Sequenced: non-Treg CD4+ T cells sorted from blood. All receptors come from a human donor in good health.

This chain uses TRBV19 with TRBJ1-2; D might be TRBD1 (6 bases). The CDR3 is made up of 14 amino acids. Trimming removed 3 bases at V and 4 bases at J, with 12 bases between. Germline CDR1 LNHDA, CDR2 SQIVND (reference sequence). For the CDR3, the DNA is TGTGCCAGTAGTATCAGGACAGCACTCTATGGCTACACCTTC. Amino acid sequence: CASSIRTALYGYTF.

This clone was observed once. This chain connects TRBV10-3 to TRBJ2-3; TRBD2 matches 8 bases. The CDR3 is 15 residues long. The V gene's germline CDR1 is ENHRY and CDR2 SYGVKD. Trimming removed 10 bases from V and 0 bases from J; junction bases left unmatched: 9. The CDR3 region has the DNA TGTGCCACCAGCCCGATAGCGGGGAGCACAGATACGCAGTATTTT. It codes for CATSPIAGSTDTQYF.

The chain carries TRBV2 and TRBJ2-7; 10 bases line up with TRBD1. CDR1 is SNHLY and CDR2 is FYNNEI in the germline V gene. J gave up 4 bases and V 4 bases, and 4 bases lay outside the gene matches. This CDR3 contains 14 residues. The CDR3 DNA sequence: TGTGCCAGCAGTGCGACAGGGGGCAGGTACGAGCAGTACTTC. This encodes CASSATGGRYEQYF.

This chain uses TRBV7-3 with TRBJ2-5, with a weak D call TRBD2 (6 bases). Germline assignment: CDR1 SGHTA and CDR2 FQGTGA. The length of the CDR3 is 15 residues. Trimming pared 6 bases from V and 2 bases from J, leaving 16 bases between. In nucleotides, the CDR3 is TGTGCCAGCAGGTATAGCGGAGACCCACAAGAGACCCAGTACTTC. As protein: CASRYSGDPQETQYF.

V and J are TRBV11-2 and TRBJ2-3; 11 bases map to TRBD2. J lost 5 bases, V lost 3 bases, and 4 bases had no gene match. Germline values: CDR1 SGHAT, CDR2 FQNNGV. The CDR3 totals 15 residues. The CDR3 spells CASSFTSGSRDTQYF. DNA of the CDR3: TGTGCCAGCAGCTTTACTAGCGGGAGTAGAGATACGCAGTATTTT.

This chain links TRBV7-3 with TRBJ2-5; 10 bases align to TRBD2. Losses at the gene ends were 5 bases for V and 4 bases for J; bases not matched to a gene: 7. This CDR3 is built from 15 residues. The germline CDR1 and CDR2 sequences are SGHTA and FQGTGA. CDR3 nucleotides: TGTGCCAGCAGCCCTAGCGGGAGAGGGGCAGAGACCCAGTACTTC. It yields the protein CASSPSGRGAETQYF.

V gene TRBV7-9 combines with J gene TRBJ2-1; 11 nucleotides line up with TRBD2. This CDR3 is built from 17 residues. Per germline, CDR1 SEHNR and CDR2 FQNEAQ (reference sequence). Germline trimming cut 5 bases from V and 9 bases from J; bases unmatched to any gene: 15. This chain's CDR3 is CASSARAIAGGPSEQFF. In DNA form, the CDR3 reads TGTGCCAGCAGCGCCCGGGCAATAGCGGGAGGGCCCAGTGAGCAGTTCTTC.

In the case of this clone: Other DNA sequences of this sample code for an identical CDR3. The chain employs TRBV19 and TRBJ2-7; D is uncertain. CDR1 is LNHDA and CDR2 is SQIVND in the germline V gene (reference sequence). Trimming stripped 3 bases from V and 0 bases from J, with 6 bases between. CDR3 size: 13 residues. CDR3 protein: CASSIGSSYEQYF. The CDR3 DNA follows: TGTGCCAGTAGTATCGGGTCCTCCTACGAGCAGTACTTC.

This chain links TRBV27 with TRBJ2-3; TRBD2 matches at 9 bases. Germline-derived CDR1 and CDR2 are MNHEY and SMNVEV (reference sequence). Trimming removed 7 bases from V and 3 bases from J; junction bases left unmatched: 14. The CDR3 covers 17 residues. The chain's CDR3 is CASTKIIAGVFTDTQYF. As DNA, the CDR3 is TGTGCCAGCACCAAGATAATAGCGGGAGTGTTTACAGATACGCAGTATTTT.